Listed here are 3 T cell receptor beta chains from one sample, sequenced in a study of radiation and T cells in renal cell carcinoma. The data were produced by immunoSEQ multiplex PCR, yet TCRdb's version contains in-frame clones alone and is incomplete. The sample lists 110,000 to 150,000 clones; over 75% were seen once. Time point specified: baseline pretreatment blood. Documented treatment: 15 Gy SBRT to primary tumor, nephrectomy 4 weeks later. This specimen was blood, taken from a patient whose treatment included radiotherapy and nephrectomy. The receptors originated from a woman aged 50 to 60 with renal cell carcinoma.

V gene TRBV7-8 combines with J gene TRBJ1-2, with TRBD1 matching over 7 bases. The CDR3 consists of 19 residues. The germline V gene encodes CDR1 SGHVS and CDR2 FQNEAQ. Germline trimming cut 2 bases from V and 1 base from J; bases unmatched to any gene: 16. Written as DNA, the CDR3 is TGTGCCAGCAGCTTAAGCGTCCAACCGACAGGGACGATTAACTATGGCTACACCTTC. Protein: CASSLSVQPTGTINYGYTF.

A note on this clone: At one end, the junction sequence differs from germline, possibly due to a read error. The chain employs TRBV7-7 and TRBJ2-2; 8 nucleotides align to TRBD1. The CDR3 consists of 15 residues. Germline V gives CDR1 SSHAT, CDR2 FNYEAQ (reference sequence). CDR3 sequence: CASSLQGAGTGELFF. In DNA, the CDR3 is TGTGCTAGCAGCTTGCAGGGGGCGGGCACCGGGGAGCTGTTTTTT.

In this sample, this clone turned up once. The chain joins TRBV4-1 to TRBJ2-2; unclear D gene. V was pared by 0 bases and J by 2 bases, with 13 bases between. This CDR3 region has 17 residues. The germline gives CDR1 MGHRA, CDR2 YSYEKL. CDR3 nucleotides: TGCGCCAGCAGCCAAGATGAGCGCAAGTCTAACACCGGGGAGCTGTTTTTT. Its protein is CASSQDERKSNTGELFF.